The sequence of this T cell receptor (beta chain) was determined in a study of T cells in Graves' hyperthyroidism and ophthalmopathy. The J segment lost 2 bases and the V segment lost 0 bases, leaving 9 bases of the junction unmatched. The germline CDR1 and CDR2 sequences are MNHEY and SMNVEV (reference sequence). The CDR3 is 18 residues long. This clonotype was observed once. TCR beta CDR3 regions were amplified from RNA. The study used the HTBI primer set for a first-round RT-PCR of the TCR CDR3. MiXCR, applied by TCRdb to the multiplex PCR reads, yields one record per CDR3 protein. The table lists 350,000 to 400,000 distinct CDR3 sequences, approximately 19% of them singletons.

The chain combines TRBV27 with TRBJ2-5; 10 bases align to TRBD2. The material sequenced was blood. The receptor was isolated from a woman between 18 and 30 years old with Graves' hyperthyroidism. CDR3 nucleotides: TGTGCCAGCAGTTTATCTCCAAGGCTAGCGGGAGTTCAAGAGACCCAGTACTTC. It codes for CASSLSPRLAGVQETQYF.